This T cell receptor beta chain emerged from a study of CD8+ T cells in alopecia areata. cDNA serving as the sequencing template came from extracted, reverse transcribed RNA. Sequenced by immunoSEQ multiplex PCR; TCRdb stores in-frame clones only, minus some. Of 150,000 to 250,000 clones in the sample, approximately 60% were seen once. Treatment of the sample: oral pan-JAK inhibitor, 5-10 mg twice daily. The source of this sequence is a human donor with alopecia areata. The sample was CD4+ T cells sorted from blood, taken at week 4, from a patient treated with tofacitinib.

For the CDR3, the DNA is TGTGCCAGCAGCTTAGTTTCTGGGACTTCCAATGAGCAGTTCTTC. Protein product: CASSLVSGTSNEQFF. V gene TRBV7-8 combines with J gene TRBJ2-1; tentative D call: TRBD2 (6 bases). V lost 1 base, J lost 6 bases, and 13 bases lay in between. The CDR3 extends over 15 amino acids. Per the germline V gene, CDR1 is SGHVS and CDR2 is FQNEAQ.